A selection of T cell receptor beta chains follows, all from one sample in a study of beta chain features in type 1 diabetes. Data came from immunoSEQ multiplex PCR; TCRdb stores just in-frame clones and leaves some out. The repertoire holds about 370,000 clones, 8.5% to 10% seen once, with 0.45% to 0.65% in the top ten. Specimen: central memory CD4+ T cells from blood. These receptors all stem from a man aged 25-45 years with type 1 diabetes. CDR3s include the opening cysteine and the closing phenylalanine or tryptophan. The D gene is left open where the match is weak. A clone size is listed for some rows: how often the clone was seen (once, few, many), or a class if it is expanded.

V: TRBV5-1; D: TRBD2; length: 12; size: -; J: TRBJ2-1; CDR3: CASSPSHGRGFF; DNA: TGCGCCAGCAGCCCAAGCCACGGGAGGGGGTTCTTC
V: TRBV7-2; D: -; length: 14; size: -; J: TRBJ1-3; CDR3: CASRGVGSGNTIYF; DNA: TGTGCCAGCAGGGGTGTTGGCTCTGGAAACACCATATATTTT
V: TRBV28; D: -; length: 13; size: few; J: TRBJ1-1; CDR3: CASSWGGGTEAFF; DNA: TGTGCCAGCAGTTGGGGGGGAGGCACTGAAGCTTTCTTT
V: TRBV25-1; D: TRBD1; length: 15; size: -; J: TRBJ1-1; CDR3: CASSYTGGLDTEAFF; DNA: TGTGCCAGCAGTTATACAGGGGGCTTGGACACTGAAGCTTTCTTT
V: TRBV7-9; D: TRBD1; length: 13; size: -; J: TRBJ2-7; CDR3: CASREGQGWEQYF; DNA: TGTGCCAGCAGGGAGGGACAGGGTTGGGAGCAGTACTTC
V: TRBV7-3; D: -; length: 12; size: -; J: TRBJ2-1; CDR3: CASSFIVGRQFF; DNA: TGTGCCAGCAGCTTTATAGTGGGGAGGCAGTTCTTC
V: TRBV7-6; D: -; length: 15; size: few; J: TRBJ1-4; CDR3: CASSFLGGSGEKLFF; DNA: TGTGCCAGCAGCTTTTTAGGGGGGTCGGGGGAAAAACTGTTTTTT
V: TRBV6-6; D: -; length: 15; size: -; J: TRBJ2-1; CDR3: CASSVMGHNEGEQFF; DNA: TGTGCCAGCAGTGTCATGGGACACAACGAGGGTGAGCAGTTCTTC
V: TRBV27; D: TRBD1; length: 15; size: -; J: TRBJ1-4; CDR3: CASSLLQGDNEKLFF; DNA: TGTGCCAGCAGTTTACTGCAGGGGGATAATGAAAAACTGTTTTTT
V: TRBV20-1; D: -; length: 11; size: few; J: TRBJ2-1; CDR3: CSASQTHEQFF; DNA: TGCAGTGCTAGCCAAACCCATGAGCAGTTCTTC
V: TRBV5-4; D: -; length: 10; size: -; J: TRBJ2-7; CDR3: CASSPYEQYF; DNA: TGTGCCAGCAGCCCCTACGAGCAGTACTTC
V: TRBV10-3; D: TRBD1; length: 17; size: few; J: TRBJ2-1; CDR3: CAISEAAGTGGKNEQFF; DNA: TGTGCCATCAGTGAAGCGGCCGGGACAGGGGGTAAAAATGAGCAGTTCTTC
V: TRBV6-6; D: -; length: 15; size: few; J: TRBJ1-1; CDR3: CASSYEGRGNTEAFF; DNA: TGTGCCAGCAGTTACGAGGGGCGAGGGAACACTGAAGCTTTCTTT
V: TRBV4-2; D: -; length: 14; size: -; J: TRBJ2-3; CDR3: CASSSLAGTDTQYF; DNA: TGTGCCAGCAGTTCCTTAGCGGGCACAGATACGCAGTATTTT
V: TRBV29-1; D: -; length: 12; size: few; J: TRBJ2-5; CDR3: CSVSSTQETQYF; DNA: TGCAGCGTGTCCTCGACGCAAGAGACCCAGTACTTC
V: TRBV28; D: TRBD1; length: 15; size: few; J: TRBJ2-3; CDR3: CASSLSGQGIDTQYF; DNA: TGTGCCAGCAGTTTGTCGGGACAGGGGATAGATACGCAGTATTTT